This is a list of T cell receptor beta chains from one sample in a study of PD-1 blockade in classical Hodgkin lymphoma. Profiling relied on immunoSEQ multiplex PCR, and the TCRdb table lists in-frame clones only, not all of them. The sample has several thousand clones, about four fifths seen once. The specimen comprised peripheral blood mononuclear cells (PBMCs), sampled before the fourth cycle of nivolumab. Receptor source: a human donor with classical Hodgkin lymphoma. Both conserved end residues are part of each CDR3. The D gene is left open where the match is weak. The listing skips clone size in some rows; elsewhere it reads once, few, many or a size class.

>TRBJ2-7|-|TRBV5-1|-
TGTGCCAGCAGCACGGACGAGGCCTACGAGCAGTACTTC
CASSTDEAYEQYF
>TRBJ2-5|-|TRBV21-1|-
TGTGCCAGCAGCAAAGTATTAGTCGAAGTACAGGAGACCCAGTACTTC
CASSKVLVEVQETQYF
>TRBJ1-6|once|TRBV5-8|-
TGTGCCAGCAGCTTGACCGGGATGGGGACCCTCCACTTT
CASSLTGMGTLHF
>TRBJ2-7|-|TRBV6-5|-
TGTGCCAGCAGTTGGGTGAGCGGACTTACCGAGCAGTACTTC
CASSWVSGLTEQYF
>TRBJ1-2|-|TRBV7-8|-
TGTGCCAGCAGTTTTTCCCGGGGAGGGCAAGGGGGCTACACCTTC
CASSFSRGGQGGYTF
>TRBJ1-2|-|TRBV5-1|-
TGCGCCAGCAGCTTTGCAGGGGAATCAGGCTACACCTTC
CASSFAGESGYTF
>TRBJ2-1|-|TRBV5-4|TRBD1
TGTGCCAGCAGCTCCAGACAGGGTCGCAATGAGCAGTTCTTC
CASSSRQGRNEQFF
>TRBJ2-5|-|TRBV2|-
TGTGCCAGCAGAGGACTACGACTATCTCATAAGGGGCAAGAGACCCAGTACTTC
CASRGLRLSHKGQETQYF
>TRBJ2-1|-|TRBV30|TRBD2
TGTGCCTGGCAGCCGGGACTAGTATTCGATGAGCAGTTCTTC
CAWQPGLVFDEQFF
>TRBJ2-2|-|TRBV9|-
TGTGCCAGCAGCGAAGGAGTCAACACCGGGGAGCTGTTTTTT
CASSEGVNTGELFF
>TRBJ1-4|-|TRBV28|-
TGTGCCAGCATGGGAAATTTGGGTGGAAAACTGTTTTTT
CASMGNLGGKLFF
>TRBJ1-2|-|TRBV4-1|-
TGCGCCAGCAGCCAAGGTAACCGGGGCGTAAACTATGGCTACACCTTC
CASSQGNRGVNYGYTF
>TRBJ2-2|-|TRBV7-8|TRBD1
TGTGCCAGCAGCTTATGGTCAGGGGGAACCGGGGAGCTGTTTTTT
CASSLWSGGTGELFF
>TRBJ2-3|-|TRBV27|TRBD2
TGTGCCAGCATTCCTTTAGCGGGAGGGATAGATACGCAGTATTTT
CASIPLAGGIDTQYF
>TRBJ1-1|few|TRBV28|-
TGTGCCAGCAGTTTAACGTCGGACAGCTACATGAACACTGAAGCTTTCTTT
CASSLTSDSYMNTEAFF